This TCR beta chain was identified in a study of cytomegalovirus exposure and HLA in healthy donors. Each donor was healthy, and each was a bone marrow donor. In germline, CDR1 is LGHNA, CDR2 YNFKEQ. The CDR3 has 16 residues. The V segment lost 0 bases and the J segment 3 bases; nucleotides outside the gene matches: 8. The PCR had 60 Vbeta and 13 Jbeta primers. Original data processing: An analysis performed later counted 81 million or so unique TCR beta chains (roughly 11 million of them shared). Only in-frame clones appear in the TCRdb table, and some are missing; sequencing was by immunoSEQ multiplex PCR. From that table come the V and J calls and clone size; the DNA was used to work out D and trimming. Among some 140,000 clones listed, 76% were seen once. This clone was observed once. Its specificity is not known. Study-level findings and limits: A later analysis revealed that TCR association rates differed between HLA loci, peaking at DRB1 and bottoming out at HLA-C.

Sequencing was carried out using PBMCs. The V gene is TRBV4-2, the J gene TRBJ2-7; 7 nucleotides agree with TRBD2. This clonotype originated in a female donor in good health and CMV-seropositive. CDR3 bases: TGTGCCAGCAGCCAAGATTTAAGCGGGAACTACTACGAGCAGTACTTC. Its protein is CASSQDLSGNYYEQYF.